This entry lists 26 T cell receptor beta chains sequenced from one sample in a study of blood T cell repertoires in COVID-19 (dated by TCRdb to about 2020). Libraries were made using the immunoSEQ multiplex PCR assay. Drawn from immuneACCESS, this table holds only the in-frame rearrangements with V and J called that TCRdb kept. Clones are partly lost; checked studies trace under half to an unresolved V gene and leave the rest unexplained. The sample table records about 240,000 clones; around 81% of these occur just once. The biggest ten clones account for roughly 2% of the sample. Sequencing was carried out using peripheral blood. The receptors originated from a man aged 25 to 45 who had recovered from COVID-19.

This chain links TRBV7-9 with TRBJ2-3; the match to TRBD1 covers 11 bases. Germline loops: CDR1 SEHNR, CDR2 FQNEAQ (reference sequence). The J segment lost 6 bases and the V segment lost 5 bases, leaving 7 bases of the junction unmatched. The CDR3 sequence is 15 residues long. The CDR3 DNA sequence: TGTGCCAGCAGCATCGGACAGGGGGCTTCGGATACGCAGTATTTT. It encodes CASSIGQGASDTQYF. The full variable domain, rest sourced from reference TRBV7-9 and TRBJ2-3, is DTGVSQNPRHKITKRGQNVTFRCDPISEHNRLYWYRQTLGQGPEFLTYFQNEAQLEKSRLLSDRFSAERPKGSFSTLEIQRTEQGDSAMYLCASSIGQGASDTQYFGPGTRLTVL.

CDR3 in amino acids: CASSLDALMYSNYGYTF. The CDR3 DNA sequence: TGTGCCAGCAGCTTGGACGCCCTCATGTACTCTAACTATGGCTACACCTTC. The chain is built from TRBV5-6 and TRBJ1-2; unclear D gene. Germline V gene data show CDR1 as SGHDT and CDR2 as YYEEEE. V was trimmed by 0 bases and J by 0 bases, leaving 15 bases between them. The CDR3 runs to 17 residues.

This rearrangement joins TRBV12-3 or TRBV12-4 to TRBJ2-1; weak D call: TRBD1 (5 bases). CDR3 length: 10 amino acids. Trimming took off 6 bases at V and 10 bases at J, with 7 bases between the two ends. The CDR3 reads CASRGVEQFF. CDR3 DNA sequence: TGTGCCAGCAGAGGGGTCGAGCAGTTCTTC.

This clone was seen only a few times. One end of the junction does not line up with germline, which may come from a read error. The DNA for the CDR3 is TGTGCCAGCAGCTTAGAAGTCTCGGCGGGAGGCACATATACGCAGTATTTT. Protein sequence: CASSLEVSAGGTYTQYF. The chain carries TRBV7-2 and TRBJ2-3, with 8 bases identical to TRBD2. CDR1 is SGHTA, CDR2 FQGNSA, per germline. This CDR3 spans 17 amino acids.

The chain links TRBV5-4 to TRBJ1-2, with D possibly TRBD1 on 5 matching bases. The CDR3 contains 15 residues. V was clipped by 4 bases and J by 4 bases, with 17 bases between them. The germline V gene encodes CDR1 SGHNT and CDR2 YYREEE (reference sequence). The CDR3 loop reads CASSHPGTSGYGYTF. CDR3 coding DNA: TGTGCCAGCAGCCACCCCGGGACTTCGGGCTATGGCTACACCTTC.

The genes are TRBV28 and TRBJ2-7; D may be TRBD2 (6 bases). Germline V gives CDR1 MDHEN, CDR2 SYDVKM. Trimming pared 2 bases from V and 7 bases from J, leaving 6 bases between. This CDR3 has 11 amino acids. In nucleotides, the CDR3 is TGTGCCAGCAGTTTAGGGGGGGAGCAGTACGTC. Its protein product is CASSLGGEQYV.

The chain links TRBV10-3 to TRBJ2-7, with D possibly matching TRBD2 (7 bases). Trimming shortened V by 0 bases and J by 0 bases, and 15 bases separated the two germline ends. Germline CDR1 and CDR2: ENHRY and SYGVKD. The CDR3 consists of 17 residues. CDR3 region: CAISESMGASGSYEQYF. CDR3 bases: TGTGCCATCAGTGAGTCGATGGGGGCTAGCGGCTCCTACGAGCAGTACTTC.

There are a few counts of this clone. V and J are TRBV27 and TRBJ2-3; D is possibly TRBD1 (5 bases). The CDR3 contains 14 residues. Deletions cut 3 bases from V and 1 base from J, with 8 bases between. Germline CDR1 reads MNHEY; CDR2 reads SMNVEV (reference sequence). The CDR3 DNA is TGTGCCAGCAGTTTTGGCAGGGGCACAGATACGCAGTATTTT. This translates into CASSFGRGTDTQYF.

The genes are TRBV6-5 and TRBJ1-2, with a tentative D call TRBD1 (5 bases). The CDR3 covers 13 residues. Germline V gives CDR1 MNHEY, CDR2 SVGAGI. Between the trimmed V and J ends, which lost 4 bases and 7 bases, there was a span of 13 bases. CDR3 sequence: CASSLQLQGGYTF. The DNA of the CDR3 is TGTGCCAGCAGTTTACAACTTCAGGGTGGCTACACCTTC.

The genes are TRBV10-3 and TRBJ2-3; a weak D match, TRBD1 (6 bases). Trimming removed 9 bases from V and 0 bases from J, with 7 bases in between. This CDR3 is 12 amino acids long. From germline, CDR1 is ENHRY and CDR2 SYGVKD. Here the CDR3 reads CAIGQSTDTQYF. The CDR3 coding sequence is TGTGCCATAGGACAGAGCACAGATACGCAGTATTTT.

The chain has TRBV5-1 and TRBJ2-2, with a weak D call TRBD2 (5 bases). V lost 1 base, J lost 0 bases, and 10 bases lay in between. From germline, CDR1 is SGHRS and CDR2 YFSETQ. CDR3 length: 16 residues. Written as DNA, the CDR3 is TGCGCCAGCAGCTTGCGGGGTCCCGCGAACACCGGGGAGCTGTTTTTT. Translation: CASSLRGPANTGELFF.

To note about this clone: Other DNA sequences in this specimen translate into the identical CDR3. This chain joins TRBV10-3 and TRBJ1-5; D is perhaps TRBD1 (5 bases). Between the trimmed V and J ends, which lost 3 bases and 5 bases, there was a span of 5 bases. The CDR3 is 12 residues long. Germline CDR1 ENHRY, CDR2 SYGVKD. The CDR3 DNA is TGTGCCATCAGTGAAGGGGATCAGCCCCAGCATTTT. Its translation is CAISEGDQPQHF.

V is TRBV7-2 and J is TRBJ2-3; TRBD2 matches 14 bases. Germline loops: CDR1 SGHTA, CDR2 FQGNSA. CDR3 length equals 17 residues. V was clipped by 5 bases and J by 2 bases; unmatched bases: 6. In DNA form, the CDR3 reads TGTGCCAGCAGCCGCTGGACTAGCGGGGGGCTCACAGATACGCAGTATTTT. Protein: CASSRWTSGGLTDTQYF.

V is TRBV18 and J is TRBJ1-3, with D perhaps matching TRBD1 (5 bases). There are 16 residues in the CDR3. Germline CDR1 and CDR2: KGHSH and LQKENI. Trimming shortened V by 3 bases and J by 0 bases, and 12 bases separated the two germline ends. In nucleotides, the CDR3 is TGTGCCAGCTCACCGCAGCCAGGGAACTCTGGAAACACCATATATTTT. Amino acids: CASSPQPGNSGNTIYF. The whole variable domain, remainder taken from reference TRBV18 and TRBJ1-3, is NAGVMQNPRHLVRRRGQEARLRCSPMKGHSHVYWYRQLPEEGLKFMVYLQKENIIDESGMPKERFSAEFPKEGPSILRIQQVVRGDSAAYFCASSPQPGNSGNTIYFGEGSWLTVV.

This chain links TRBV9 with TRBJ2-3, with D possibly matching TRBD1 (6 bases). This CDR3 has 17 amino acids. Germline-derived CDR1 and CDR2 are SGDLS and YYNGEE. Trimming stripped 0 bases from V and 0 bases from J, with 14 bases between. CDR3 loop: CASSVVSDSSSTDTQYF. The CDR3 DNA reads TGTGCCAGCAGCGTAGTATCGGACAGTTCTAGCACAGATACGCAGTATTTT.

This clone was seen a handful of times. This sequence joins TRBV3-1 (or the pseudogene TRBV3-2) and TRBJ1-2, with TRBD1 as a possible D gene (6 bases). The V gene lost 3 bases and the J gene lost 6 bases, with 14 bases spanning the gap. The germline V gene has CDR1 LGHDT and CDR2 YNNKEL (reference sequence). The CDR3 has 14 amino acids. The CDR3 sequence is CASSQIGTLDGYTF. CDR3 sequence (DNA): TGTGCCAGCAGCCAGATCGGGACATTAGATGGCTACACCTTC.

CDR3 amino acids: CASSLRTGEETQYF. As DNA, the CDR3 is TGTGCCAGCAGTTTAAGGACAGGGGAAGAGACCCAGTACTTC. The gene calls are TRBV27 and TRBJ2-5, with 9 bases identical to TRBD1. Germline V lookup: CDR1 MNHEY, CDR2 SMNVEV (reference sequence). V was pared by 2 bases and J by 3 bases, with 1 base of the junction left unmatched. CDR3 length: 14 residues.

This chain joins TRBV29-1 and TRBJ2-3; 8 nucleotides align to TRBD1. Germline lookup yields CDR1 SQVTM and CDR2 ANQGSEA. The V segment lost 7 bases and the J segment 2 bases; nucleotides outside the gene matches: 2. CDR3 size: 12 residues. The CDR3: CSAGGHTDTQYF. Here the CDR3 DNA reads TGCAGCGCAGGGGGCCACACAGATACGCAGTATTTT.

On this clone: The junction does not match germline at one end; this may be a read error. The chain is built from TRBV7-2 and TRBJ1-6; tentative D call: TRBD1 (5 bases). Germline lookup yields CDR1 SGHTA and CDR2 FQGNSA. The CDR3 contains 14 residues. This CDR3 reads CASSLARQGSPLHF. The CDR3, as DNA: TGTGCCAGCAGCCTAGCTCGGCAGGGCTCACCCCTCCACTTT.

The chain combines TRBV27 with TRBJ2-7; tentatively, D is TRBD2 (7 bases). The germline CDR1 and CDR2 sequences are MNHEY and SMNVEV (reference sequence). Trimming shortened V by 6 bases and J by 2 bases, and 14 bases separated the two germline ends. The CDR3 runs 14 residues. CDR3 loop: CASSRGGGAYEQYF. For the CDR3, the DNA is TGTGCCAGCAGCCGGGGAGGGGGGGCCTACGAGCAGTACTTC.

V and J are TRBV18 and TRBJ2-1; perhaps TRBD1 as D (6 bases). This CDR3 has 16 residues. Germline assignment: CDR1 KGHSH and CDR2 LQKENI. V was pared by 3 bases and J by 1 base, with 13 bases between. The CDR3 DNA reads TGTGCCAGCTCACCGAGAGACAGGAGTTCCTACAATGAGCAGTTCTTC. It yields the protein CASSPRDRSSYNEQFF.

Comments on this clone: Additional DNA sequences in this sample encode the identical CDR3. This chain uses TRBV3-1 (or the pseudogene TRBV3-2) with TRBJ2-7; 8 nucleotides line up with TRBD2. The V gene's germline CDR1 is LGHDT and CDR2 YNNKEL (reference sequence). V lost 3 bases and J lost 4; bases outside the gene matches: 2. The CDR3 runs 13 residues. CDR3 region: CASSQAGGYEQYF. The CDR3 DNA reads as TGTGCCAGCAGCCAGGCGGGGGGTTACGAGCAGTACTTC.

The rearrangement joins TRBV27 to TRBJ1-4, with a weak D call TRBD1 (6 bases). Trimming shortened V by 5 bases and J by 7 bases, and 20 bases separated the two germline ends. CDR1 and CDR2 (germline): MNHEY, SMNVEV (reference sequence). The CDR3 extends over 16 amino acids. In DNA form, the CDR3 reads TGTGCCAGCAGTGAGTTCGGTTTACAGGGAACTGAAAAACTGTTTTTT. It is translated as CASSEFGLQGTEKLFF.

The rearrangement uses TRBV3-1 (or the pseudogene TRBV3-2) and TRBJ1-3; TRBD1 aligns across 12 bases. J gave up 8 bases and V 1 base, and 15 bases lay outside the gene matches. CDR3 length: 19 amino acids. Germline V gives CDR1 LGHDT, CDR2 YNNKEL (reference sequence). CDR3 loop: CASSQVFPGQGARTDTIYF. The CDR3, as DNA: TGTGCCAGCAGCCAAGTCTTTCCGGGACAGGGGGCGCGAACGGACACCATATATTTT.

V and J are TRBV19 and TRBJ2-1; D might be TRBD1 (5 bases). Trimming cost V 4 bases and J 0 bases, with 10 bases left between them. CDR1 is LNHDA, CDR2 SQIVND, per germline (reference sequence). The length of the CDR3 is 15 residues. Written as DNA, the CDR3 is TGTGCCAGTAGTAATCTAGGGGCCTCCTACAATGAGCAGTTCTTC. Translating it yields CASSNLGASYNEQFF.

CDR3 sequence reads: CASSEYSLNQPQHF. The CDR3 DNA sequence: TGTGCCAGCAGTGAGTACAGCCTCAATCAGCCCCAGCATTTT. V gene TRBV2 combines with J gene TRBJ1-5; no clear D. CDR1 is SNHLY, CDR2 FYNNEI, per germline. The CDR3 runs to 14 residues. Trimming took 3 bases from V and 3 from J, leaving 9 bases between them.